The rows below give T cell receptor beta chains drawn from one sample of a study of T cells in tuberculosis. Method: immunoSEQ multiplex PCR; TCRdb's copy keeps in-frame clones and lacks some. The sample carries 20,000 to 25,000 clones, around 97% recorded once. Specimen: PBMCs. The receptors here all came from a donor aged 10 to 29 with latent tuberculosis or without tuberculosis infection. CDR3s leave out the opening cysteine and the closing phenylalanine or tryptophan. D genes are given only for firm matches.

V gene,J gene,D gene,CDR3 protein
TRBV4-3,TRBJ2-5,TRBD2,ASSQEGLAGLETQY
TRBV5-1,TRBJ1-4,TRBD1,ASSNGGTENEKLF
TRBV11-2,TRBJ1-2,NA,ASSPFRTDTYGYT
TRBV6-1,TRBJ1-1,NA,ASSELWGRMNTEAF
TRBV18,TRBJ2-3,NA,ASSPDSGTSTDTQY
TRBV9,TRBJ1-2,NA,ASSVGSGLYGYT
TRBV11-2,TRBJ1-5,NA,ASSLGTGNQPQH
TRBV6-5,TRBJ2-7,TRBD2,ASSFYLAGGIHEQY
TRBV2,TRBJ2-2,TRBD2,ASSVRTSSGELF
TRBV20-1,TRBJ1-1,NA,SASRNTEAF
TRBV27,TRBJ1-1,TRBD1,ATLAQGASEAF
TRBV6-5,TRBJ1-2,TRBD1,ASSRDRDKYGYT
TRBV25-1,TRBJ1-1,TRBD1,ASSARDSWTEAF
TRBV6-5,TRBJ2-2,NA,ASSFGTNTGELF
TRBV5-6,TRBJ2-7,NA,ASSFVSGGEQY
TRBV18,TRBJ1-1,NA,ASSDTPLGRTEAF
TRBV19,TRBJ2-7,NA,ASSIGGGNEQY
TRBV29-1,TRBJ1-3,NA,SVEAREAGNTIY
TRBV11-2,TRBJ2-1,NA,ASSEEAVPAYNEQF
TRBV25-1,TRBJ2-7,NA,ASSDARSYEQY